This T cell receptor (beta chain) originates from a study of T-cell reconstitution after alpha-beta-depleted transplantation in children. This clonotype was seen ten or more times. Trimming stripped 5 bases from V and 5 bases from J, with 12 bases between. The CDR3 is made up of 12 amino acids. Germline V gene data show CDR1 as SQVTM and CDR2 as ANQGSEA. The authors prepared the TCRbeta library with unique molecular identifiers. TCRdb re-analysed the PCR reads in MiXCR, keeping a single row per CDR3 protein. Among 210,000 or so distinct CDR3 sequences listed, approximately 9% were seen once. The specimen comprised PBMCs from the stem cell graft donor, sampled from the stem cell graft. The chain carries TRBV29-1 and TRBJ2-5; no clear D gene. The receptor comes from a human donor who donated a stem cell graft to a child with acute lymphoblastic leukemia. In DNA, the CDR3 is TGCAGCGTTCGACTCCCGGTGGAGACCCAGTACTTC. This encodes CSVRLPVETQYF.